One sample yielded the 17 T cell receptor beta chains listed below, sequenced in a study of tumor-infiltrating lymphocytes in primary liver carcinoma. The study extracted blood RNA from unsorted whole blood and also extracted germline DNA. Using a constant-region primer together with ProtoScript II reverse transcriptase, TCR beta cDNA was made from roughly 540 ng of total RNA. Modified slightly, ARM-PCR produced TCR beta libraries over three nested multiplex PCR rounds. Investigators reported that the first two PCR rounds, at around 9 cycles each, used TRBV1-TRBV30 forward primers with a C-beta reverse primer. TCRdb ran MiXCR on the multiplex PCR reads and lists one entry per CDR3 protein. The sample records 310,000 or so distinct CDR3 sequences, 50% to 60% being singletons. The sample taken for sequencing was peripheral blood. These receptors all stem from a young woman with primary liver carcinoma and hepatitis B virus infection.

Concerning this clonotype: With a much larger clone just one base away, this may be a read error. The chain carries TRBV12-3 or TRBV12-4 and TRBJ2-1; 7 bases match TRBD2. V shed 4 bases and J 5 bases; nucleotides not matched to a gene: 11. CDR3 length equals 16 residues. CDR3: CASSSLAGETDNEQFF. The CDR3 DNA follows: TGTGCCAGCAGTTCCCTGGCGGGAGAGACCGACAATGAGCAGTTCTTC.

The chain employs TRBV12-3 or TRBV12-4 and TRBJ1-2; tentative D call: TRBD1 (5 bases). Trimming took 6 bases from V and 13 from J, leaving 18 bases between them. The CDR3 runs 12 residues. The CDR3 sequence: CASRRPGKGSTF. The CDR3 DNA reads TGTGCCAGCAGACGTCCGGGAAAGGGGTCCACCTTC.

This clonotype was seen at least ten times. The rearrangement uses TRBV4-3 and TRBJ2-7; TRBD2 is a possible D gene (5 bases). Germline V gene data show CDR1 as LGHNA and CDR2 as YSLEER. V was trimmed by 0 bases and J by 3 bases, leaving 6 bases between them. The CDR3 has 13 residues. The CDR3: CASSQERDYEQYF. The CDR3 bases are TGCGCCAGCAGCCAAGAGAGGGACTACGAGCAGTACTTC.

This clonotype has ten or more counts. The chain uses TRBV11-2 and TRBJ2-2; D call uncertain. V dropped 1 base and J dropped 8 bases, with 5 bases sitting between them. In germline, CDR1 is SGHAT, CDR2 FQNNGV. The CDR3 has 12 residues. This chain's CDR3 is CASSLGWGELFF. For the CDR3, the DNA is TGTGCCAGCAGCTTAGGCTGGGGGGAGCTGTTTTTT. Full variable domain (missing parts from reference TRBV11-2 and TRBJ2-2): EAGVAQSPRYKIIEKRQSVAFWCNPISGHATLYWYQQILGQGPKLLIQFQNNGVVDDSQLPKDRFSAERLKGVDSTLKIQPAKLEDSAVYLCASSLGWGELFFGEGSRLTVL.

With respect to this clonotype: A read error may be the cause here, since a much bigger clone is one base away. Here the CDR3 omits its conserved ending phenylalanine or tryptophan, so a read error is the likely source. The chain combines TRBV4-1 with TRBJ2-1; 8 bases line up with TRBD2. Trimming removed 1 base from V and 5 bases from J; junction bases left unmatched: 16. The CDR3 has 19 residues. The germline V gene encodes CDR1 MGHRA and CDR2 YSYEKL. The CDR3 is CASSQGLAGLLSSDNEQFI. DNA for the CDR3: TGCGCCAGCAGCCAAGGGCTAGCGGGTTTGTTAAGTTCTGACAATGAGCAGTTCATC.

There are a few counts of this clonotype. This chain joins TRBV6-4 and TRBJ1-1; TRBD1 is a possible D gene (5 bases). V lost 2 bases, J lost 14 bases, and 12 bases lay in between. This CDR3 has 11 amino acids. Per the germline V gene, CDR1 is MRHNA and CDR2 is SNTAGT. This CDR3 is CASSDGARLFF. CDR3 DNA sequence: TGTGCCAGCAGTGACGGGGCCCGCCTATTCTTT.

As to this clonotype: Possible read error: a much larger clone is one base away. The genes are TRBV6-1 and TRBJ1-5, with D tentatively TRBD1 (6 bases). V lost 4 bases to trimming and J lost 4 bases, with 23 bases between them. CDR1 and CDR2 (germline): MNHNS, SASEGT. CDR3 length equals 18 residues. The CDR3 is CASSVLGHRAGGNQPQHF. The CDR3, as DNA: TGTGCCAGCAGTGTTCTGGGACACAGGGCCGGGGGTAATCAGCCCCAGCATTTT.

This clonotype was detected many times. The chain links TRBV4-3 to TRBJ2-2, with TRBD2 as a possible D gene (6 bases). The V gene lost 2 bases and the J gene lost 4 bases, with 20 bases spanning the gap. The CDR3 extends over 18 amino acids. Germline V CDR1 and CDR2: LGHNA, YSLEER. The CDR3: CASSQREIGGIPTGELFF. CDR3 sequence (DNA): TGCGCCAGCAGCCAACGGGAGATCGGCGGGATTCCCACCGGGGAGCTGTTTTTT.

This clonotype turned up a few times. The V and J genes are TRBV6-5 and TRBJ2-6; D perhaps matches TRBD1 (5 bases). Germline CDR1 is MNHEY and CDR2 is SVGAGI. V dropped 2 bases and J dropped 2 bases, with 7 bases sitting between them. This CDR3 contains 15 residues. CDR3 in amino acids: CASSYRGTGANVLTF. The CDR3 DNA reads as TGTGCCAGCAGTTACAGGGGTACTGGGGCCAACGTCCTGACTTTC.

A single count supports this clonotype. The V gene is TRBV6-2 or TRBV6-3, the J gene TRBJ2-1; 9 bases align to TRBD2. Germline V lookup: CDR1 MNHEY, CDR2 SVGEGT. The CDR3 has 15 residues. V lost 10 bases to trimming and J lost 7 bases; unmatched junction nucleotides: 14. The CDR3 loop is CANTMIETSGNEQFF. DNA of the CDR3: TGTGCCAACACCATGATCGAGACTAGCGGTAATGAGCAGTTCTTC.

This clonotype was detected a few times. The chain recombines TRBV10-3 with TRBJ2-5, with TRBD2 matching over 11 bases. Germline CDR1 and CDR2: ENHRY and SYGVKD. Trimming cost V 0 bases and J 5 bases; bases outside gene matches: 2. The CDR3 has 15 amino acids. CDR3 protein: CAISESASGRETQYF. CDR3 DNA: TGTGCCATCAGTGAGTCAGCTAGCGGGAGGGAGACCCAGTACTTC.

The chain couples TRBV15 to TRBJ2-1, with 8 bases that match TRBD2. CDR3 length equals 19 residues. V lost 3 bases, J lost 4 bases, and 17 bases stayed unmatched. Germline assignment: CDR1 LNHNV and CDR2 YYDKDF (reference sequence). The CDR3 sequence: CATSSTPLPGGNVYNEQFF. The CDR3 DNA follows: TGTGCCACCAGCAGTACCCCACTCCCGGGAGGGAATGTGTACAATGAGCAGTTCTTC. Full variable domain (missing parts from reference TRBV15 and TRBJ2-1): DAMVIQNPRYQVTQFGKPVTLSCSQTLNHNVMYWYQQKSSQAPKLLFHYYDKDFNNEADTPDNFQSRRPNTSFCFLDIRSPGLGDTAMYLCATSSTPLPGGNVYNEQFFGPGTRLTVL.

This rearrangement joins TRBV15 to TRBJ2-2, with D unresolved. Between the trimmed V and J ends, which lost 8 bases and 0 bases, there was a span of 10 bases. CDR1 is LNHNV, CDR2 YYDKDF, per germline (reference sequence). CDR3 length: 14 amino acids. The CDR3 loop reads CATRVDPNTGELFF. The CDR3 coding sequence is TGTGCCACCCGGGTGGACCCGAACACCGGGGAGCTGTTTTTT.

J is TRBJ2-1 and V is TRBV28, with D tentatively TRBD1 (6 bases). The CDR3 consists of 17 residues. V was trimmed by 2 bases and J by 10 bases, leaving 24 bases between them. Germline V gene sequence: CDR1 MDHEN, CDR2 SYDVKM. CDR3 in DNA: TGTGCCAGCAGTTTAAACCCCTCCCGGTCTGGGGGCTGGGAGCAGTTCTTC. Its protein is CASSLNPSRSGGWEQFF.

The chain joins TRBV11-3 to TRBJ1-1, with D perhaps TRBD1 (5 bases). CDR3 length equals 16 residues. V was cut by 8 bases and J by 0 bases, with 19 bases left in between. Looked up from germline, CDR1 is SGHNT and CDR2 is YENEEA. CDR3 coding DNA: TGTGCCAGCGGTGGAGGGACCGACTTAATGAACACTGAAGCTTTCTTT. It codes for CASGGGTDLMNTEAFF.

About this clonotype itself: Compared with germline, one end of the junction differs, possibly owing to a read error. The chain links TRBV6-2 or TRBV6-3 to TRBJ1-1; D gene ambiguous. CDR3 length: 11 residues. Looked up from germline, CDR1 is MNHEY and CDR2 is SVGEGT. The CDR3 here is CVSSKRGEAFF. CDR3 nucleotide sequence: TGTGTCAGCAGTAAGAGAGGTGAAGCTTTCTTT.

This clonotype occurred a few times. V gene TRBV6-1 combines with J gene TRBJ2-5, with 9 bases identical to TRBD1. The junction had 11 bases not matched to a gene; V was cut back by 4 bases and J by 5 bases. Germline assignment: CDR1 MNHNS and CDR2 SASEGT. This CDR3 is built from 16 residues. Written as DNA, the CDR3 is TGTGCCAGCAGTGCTTCGGCGGGACAGGGTTTTGAGACCCAGTACTTC. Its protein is CASSASAGQGFETQYF.